Listed here is a single TCR beta chain. The antigen is undetermined. This sample is drawn from a study of OX40 agonist ivuxolimab in advanced cancers. General study points: The authors did not determine the antigen specificity of the expanded peripheral T cells. At 0.1-3.0 mg/kg, partial responders had clonal expansion among the lowest observed.

TCRdb keeps only in-frame clones here, not all; method: immunoSEQ multiplex PCR. The sample consists of about 89,000 clones, 70% to 90% of them appearing once. V gave up 8 bases and J gave up 0 bases, with 10 bases separating them. CDR1 MNHEY and CDR2 SVGAGI come from the germline V gene. This CDR3 contains 14 residues. The rearrangement links TRBV6-5 to TRBJ1-4; D gene uncertain. Source: CD4+ or CD8+ T cells sorted from blood, taken in a trial of the OX40 agonist ivuxolimab. The source of this sequence is an adult with an advanced solid tumor such as melanoma, head and neck, liver or kidney cancer. DNA for the CDR3: TGTGCCAGCCGGACCGTTGCAACTAATGAAAAACTGTTTTTT. It translates to CASRTVATNEKLFF.